This T cell receptor (beta chain) was recovered during a study of Ad26.COV2.S vaccination and SARS-CoV-2 variants. About the study: Participants got Ad26.COV2.S intramuscularly, once or twice 56 days apart.

The method was immunoSEQ multiplex PCR; TCRdb's version includes in-frame clones alone and lacks a portion of them. The sample lists 400,000 to 500,000 clones; about 88% were seen once. The CDR3 has 14 residues. The germline CDR1 and CDR2 sequences are LGHDT and YNNKEL (reference sequence). With V trimmed by 3 bases and J by 4 bases, 1 base remained unmatched. As for treatment: roughly 18 received Ad26.COV2.S at low or high dose, single or two shots; 5 received placebo; per-sample allocation not given. Collection of the samples took place on day 63 after the first injection of vaccine or placebo. This rearrangement joins TRBV3-1 (or the pseudogene TRBV3-2) to TRBJ2-1; 9 bases are a match to TRBD2. The TCR sequence derives from a person aged 18-60 years who received the Ad26.COV2.S COVID-19 vaccine or a placebo. Specimen: peripheral blood, collected in a trial of Ad26.COV2.S vaccine versus placebo. DNA of the CDR3: TGTGCCAGCAGCCAGCGGGGGGGATACAATGAGCAGTTCTTC. Encoded protein: CASSQRGGYNEQFF.